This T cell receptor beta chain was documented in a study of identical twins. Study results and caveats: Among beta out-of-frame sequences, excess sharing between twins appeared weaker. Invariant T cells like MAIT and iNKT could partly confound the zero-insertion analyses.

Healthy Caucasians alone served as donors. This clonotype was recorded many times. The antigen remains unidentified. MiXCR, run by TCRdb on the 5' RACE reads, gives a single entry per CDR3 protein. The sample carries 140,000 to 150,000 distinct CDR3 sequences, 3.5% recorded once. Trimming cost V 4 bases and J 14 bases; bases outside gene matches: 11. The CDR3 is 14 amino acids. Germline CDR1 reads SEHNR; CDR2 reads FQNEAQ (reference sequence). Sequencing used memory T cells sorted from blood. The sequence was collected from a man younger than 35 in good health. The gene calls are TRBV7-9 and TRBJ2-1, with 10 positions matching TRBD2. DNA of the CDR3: TGTGCCAGCAGCTCCTCCCTAGCGGGAGTGTGGAAGTTCTTC. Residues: CASSSSLAGVWKFF.